The next 28 T cell receptor beta chains were all read from a single sample in a study of cytomegalovirus exposure and HLA in healthy donors. The PCR made use of 60 Vbeta and 13 Jbeta primers. TCRdb keeps only in-frame clones here, not all; method: immunoSEQ multiplex PCR. The sample lists about 150,000 clones, around three quarters occurring once. Sequenced: PBMCs. The origin of the receptors is a man in his forties in good health and CMV-seronegative.

The chain carries TRBV19 and TRBJ1-1; 7 positions match TRBD1. The junction had 5 bases not matched to a gene; V was cut back by 5 bases and J by 2 bases. The germline CDR1 and CDR2 sequences are LNHDA and SQIVND (reference sequence). This CDR3 is 14 amino acids long. CDR3 sequence: CASSDRVVNTEAFF. Written as DNA, the CDR3 is TGTGCCAGTAGTGACAGGGTCGTAAACACTGAAGCTTTCTTT.

V gene TRBV30 combines with J gene TRBJ1-4; 7 bases agree with TRBD1. Germline lookup yields CDR1 GTSNPN and CDR2 SVGIG (reference sequence). The CDR3 is 13 amino acids. Trimming took 7 bases from V and 5 from J; bases not matched to a gene: 7. In nucleotides, the CDR3 is TGTGCCTCAACGGACAGGAGGAATGAAAAACTGTTTTTT. Encoded protein: CASTDRRNEKLFF.

The rearrangement joins TRBV19 to TRBJ2-3, with TRBD2 matching 10 bases. V shed 9 bases and J 3 bases; nucleotides not matched to a gene: 21. This CDR3 is 19 amino acids long. Germline loops: CDR1 LNHDA, CDR2 SQIVND (reference sequence). The CDR3 region is CASRDPRRSGRSRTDTQYF. DNA of the CDR3: TGTGCCAGCCGGGACCCTCGACGTAGCGGGAGGAGTAGGACAGATACGCAGTATTTT.

The rearrangement joins TRBV5-4 to TRBJ2-3; possible D gene TRBD1, 6 bases. Trimming shortened V by 4 bases and J by 4 bases, and 19 bases separated the two germline ends. Germline CDR1 reads SGHNT; CDR2 reads YYREEE (reference sequence). The CDR3 covers 16 residues. This CDR3 reads CASSTEQGWKADTQYF. The DNA of the CDR3 is TGTGCCAGCAGCACCGAACAGGGATGGAAGGCAGATACGCAGTATTTT.

This clone was recorded once. V gene TRBV14 combines with J gene TRBJ2-2; 12 bases align to TRBD2. This CDR3 is built from 18 residues. The J segment lost 9 bases and the V segment lost 5 bases, leaving 16 bases of the junction unmatched. The germline gives CDR1 SGHDN, CDR2 FVKESK. The CDR3 loop reads CASSKTTSGRRTSWELFF. The DNA of the CDR3 is TGTGCCAGCAGCAAGACGACTAGCGGGAGACGTACGTCCTGGGAGCTGTTTTTT. Looking up the rest from reference TRBV14 and TRBJ2-2 gives the full variable domain: EAGVTQFPSHSVIEKGQTVTLRCDPISGHDNLYWYRRVMGKEIKFLLHFVKESKQDESGMPNNRFLAERTGGTYSTLKVQPAELEDSGVYFCASSKTTSGRRTSWELFFGEGSRLTVL.

The chain links TRBV7-6 to TRBJ1-1; 7 bases fit TRBD1. The CDR3 is 13 residues long. Germline V gene lookup returns CDR1 SGHVS and CDR2 FNYEAQ. The trim removed 0 bases at V and 6 bases at J, leaving 1 base unmatched. CDR3 residues: CASSLAGGSEAFF. CDR3 bases: TGTGCCAGCAGCTTAGCAGGGGGCTCTGAAGCTTTCTTT.

V usage is TRBV7-9 and J usage is TRBJ2-7, with TRBD1 matching 7 bases. This CDR3 region has 15 residues. Trimming took 1 base from V and 3 from J; bases not matched to a gene: 6. Germline V gives CDR1 SEHNR, CDR2 FQNEAQ (reference sequence). CDR3 protein: CASSLVGDRVYEQYF. As DNA, the CDR3 is TGTGCCAGCAGCTTAGTAGGGGACAGAGTCTACGAGCAGTACTTC.

This sequence joins TRBV2 and TRBJ1-5; D might be TRBD1 (6 bases). This CDR3 comprises 14 residues. The germline CDR1 and CDR2 sequences are SNHLY and FYNNEI. V lost 7 bases, J lost 5 bases, and 15 bases lay in between. CDR3 loop: CASNPGTNYQPQHF. The CDR3 DNA reads TGTGCCAGCAATCCCGGGACAAATTATCAGCCCCAGCATTTT. The full variable domain, rest sourced from reference TRBV2 and TRBJ1-5, is EPEVTQTPSHQVTQMGQEVILRCVPISNHLYFYWYRQILGQKVEFLVSFYNNEISEKSEIFDDQFSVERPDGSNFTLKIRSTKLEDSAMYFCASNPGTNYQPQHFGDGTRLSIL.

The V call is TRBV30, the J call TRBJ1-6; TRBD1 matches at 8 bases. Germline trimming cut 3 bases from V and 7 bases from J; bases unmatched to any gene: 2. The CDR3 runs to 13 residues. Germline V gives CDR1 GTSNPN, CDR2 SVGIG (reference sequence). DNA for the CDR3: TGTGCCTGGAGGGACAGGGAGAATTCACCCCTCCACTTT. Protein: CAWRDRENSPLHF.

This clone appeared a few times. V is TRBV4-1 and J is TRBJ2-6; D not certain. Germline V CDR1 and CDR2: MGHRA, YSYEKL. Trimming left V 5 bases short and J 3 bases short, with 8 bases between. The CDR3 totals 14 residues. The CDR3 loop reads CASSFNFGANVLTF. The DNA for the CDR3 is TGCGCCAGCAGCTTTAACTTTGGGGCCAACGTCCTGACTTTC.

The chain recombines TRBV28 with TRBJ1-5; TRBD1 aligns across 7 bases. Germline V gives CDR1 MDHEN, CDR2 SYDVKM. The CDR3 runs 15 residues. V gave up 4 bases and J gave up 2 bases; unmatched junction bases: 5. CDR3 nucleotide sequence: TGTGCCAGCAGTTCGCAGGGGGTGGGCAATCAGCCCCAGCATTTT. Protein sequence: CASSSQGVGNQPQHF.

The count of this clone is one. The V gene is TRBV4-2, the J gene TRBJ1-3, with 7 bases that match TRBD1. Germline V gene sequence: CDR1 LGHNA, CDR2 YNFKEQ. There are 16 residues in the CDR3. With V trimmed by 0 bases and J by 4 bases, 6 bases remained unmatched. CDR3: CASSQEVGTAGNTIYF. The CDR3 region has the DNA TGTGCCAGCAGCCAAGAAGTGGGGACAGCGGGAAACACCATATATTTT.

The chain has TRBV9 and TRBJ2-7; TRBD2 aligns across 9 bases. Germline-derived CDR1 and CDR2 are SGDLS and YYNGEE. The CDR3 is 16 amino acids. The ends lost 4 bases at V and 5 bases at J; junction bases unmatched: 13. The CDR3 nucleotides read TGTGCCAGCAGCCCTGCTTCTAGCGGGATAATCAACGAGCAGTACTTC. Translating it yields CASSPASSGIINEQYF. The full variable domain, in which reference TRBV9 and TRBJ2-7 provide the parts outside the CDR3, is DSGVTQTPKHLITATGQRVTLRCSPRSGDLSVYWYQQSLDQGLQFLIQYYNGEERAKGNILERFSAQQFPDLHSELNLSSLELGDSALYFCASSPASSGIINEQYFGPGTRLTVT.

The J gene is TRBJ2-7, the V gene TRBV10-1, with TRBD1 matching 9 bases. Per the germline V gene, CDR1 is WNHNN and CDR2 is SYGVQD (reference sequence). This CDR3 contains 14 residues. The V gene end was trimmed by 3 bases and the J gene end by 2 bases; junction bases not matched to a gene: 2. The CDR3 here is CASSEGTGTYEQYF. In nucleotides, the CDR3 is TGCGCCAGCAGTGAAGGGACAGGGACCTACGAGCAGTACTTC.

To note about this clone: The sample holds other DNA sequences that translate to the same CDR3. The V call is TRBV18, the J call TRBJ2-7, with a tentative D call TRBD2 (5 bases). CDR1 is KGHSH and CDR2 is LQKENI in the germline V gene. V gave up 2 bases and J gave up 1 base, with 9 bases separating them. The CDR3 consists of 14 residues. CDR3 DNA sequence: TGTGCCAGCTCACCAGGACGCGGGTCCTACGAGCAGTACTTC. Its protein is CASSPGRGSYEQYF.

The chain has TRBV29-1 and TRBJ1-1; unclear D gene. The length of the CDR3 is 10 residues. Germline V gene sequence: CDR1 SQVTM, CDR2 ANQGSEA. V lost 5 bases and J 3 bases, leaving 4 bases between the germline ends. The CDR3 here is CSVFYTEAFF. CDR3 DNA: TGCAGCGTTTTCTACACTGAAGCTTTCTTT.

CDR3 nucleotide sequence: TGTGCCAGCCGACAGGGGGCTCGTACTGAAGCTTTCTTT. This codes for CASRQGARTEAFF. The rearrangement links TRBV7-9 to TRBJ1-1; 10 bases match TRBD1. The CDR3 contains 13 residues. The ends lost 8 bases at V and 5 bases at J; junction bases unmatched: 5. Germline V gene data show CDR1 as SEHNR and CDR2 as FQNEAQ (reference sequence).

The rearrangement links TRBV5-8 to TRBJ2-3; 9 nucleotides match TRBD1. The length of the CDR3 is 16 residues. V was clipped by 6 bases and J by 4 bases; unmatched bases: 12. Per the germline V gene, CDR1 is SGHTS and CDR2 is YDEGEE. The CDR3 sequence: CASNHGTGYHSDTQYF. The CDR3 nucleotides read TGTGCCAGCAACCATGGGACAGGGTACCATTCAGATACGCAGTATTTT.

This chain joins TRBV10-3 and TRBJ1-1; D is perhaps TRBD1 (5 bases). The CDR3 spans 16 residues. V gave up 9 bases and J gave up 4 bases, with 24 bases separating them. The germline gives CDR1 ENHRY, CDR2 SYGVKD. CDR3 nucleotide sequence: TGTGCCATTTCACCCGGACGGGACTTGGGGAGCACTGAAGCTTTCTTT. Translating it yields CAISPGRDLGSTEAFF.

In its sample, this clone was seen once. The chain carries TRBV5-1 and TRBJ2-3; 9 bases are a match to TRBD1. The CDR3 extends over 14 amino acids. CDR1 and CDR2 (germline): SGHRS, YFSETQ. The junction had 5 bases not matched to a gene; V was cut back by 5 bases and J by 4 bases. CDR3 nucleotides: TGCGCCAGCAGGGCCGGGACAGGGCCAGATACGCAGTATTTT. The encoded protein is CASRAGTGPDTQYF.

The J gene is TRBJ2-4, the V gene TRBV7-2; 8 nucleotides agree with TRBD2. Germline loops: CDR1 SGHTA, CDR2 FQGNSA. V lost 5 bases, J lost 9 bases, and 9 bases stayed unmatched. CDR3 length: 14 amino acids. CDR3 protein: CASSETSGQGIQYF. In DNA, the CDR3 is TGTGCCAGCAGCGAAACTAGCGGCCAAGGCATTCAGTACTTC. The full variable domain, completed using reference TRBV7-2 and TRBJ2-4, is GAGVSQSPSNKVTEKGKDVELRCDPISGHTALYWYRQSLGQGLEFLIYFQGNSAPDKSGLPSDRFSAERTGGSVSTLTIQRTQQEDSAVYLCASSETSGQGIQYFGAGTRLSVL.

The gene calls are TRBV19 and TRBJ1-1; tentative D call: TRBD1 (5 bases). CDR1 is LNHDA and CDR2 is SQIVND in the germline V gene (reference sequence). Trimming shortened V by 2 bases and J by 2 bases, and 12 bases separated the two germline ends. The CDR3 loop spans 15 amino acids. The CDR3 reads CASSISGGVNTEAFF. The CDR3 DNA reads as TGTGCCAGTAGTATATCGGGGGGGGTCAACACTGAAGCTTTCTTT.

CDR3 nucleotide sequence: TGTGCCAGCAGTTTCCCGGACAGGGGGCAGTACAATGAGCAGTTCTTC. This codes for CASSFPDRGQYNEQFF. The rearrangement uses TRBV28 and TRBJ2-1; 11 bases agree with TRBD1. The CDR3 length is 16 residues. The junction had 5 bases not matched to a gene; V was cut back by 3 bases and J by 4 bases. Germline V CDR1 and CDR2: MDHEN, SYDVKM.

This chain connects TRBV5-1 to TRBJ2-5, with unresolved D. From germline, CDR1 is SGHRS and CDR2 YFSETQ. The CDR3 is 13 amino acids. Trimming pared 0 bases from V and 4 bases from J, leaving 7 bases between. CDR3 sequence (DNA): TGCGCCAGCAGCTTGGCGGGTCCAGAGACCCAGTACTTC. This encodes CASSLAGPETQYF.

The J gene is TRBJ2-2, the V gene TRBV9; 10 nucleotides match TRBD2. This CDR3 region has 17 residues. Germline lookup yields CDR1 SGDLS and CDR2 YYNGEE. Trimming removed 0 bases from V and 4 bases from J; junction bases left unmatched: 6. DNA for the CDR3: TGTGCCAGCAGCGTAGTCGGCGCTAGCGGGAGCACCGGGGAGCTGTTTTTT. It is translated as CASSVVGASGSTGELFF.

The genes are TRBV10-1 and TRBJ2-3; TRBD2 aligns across 9 bases. The CDR3 runs to 15 residues. Per the germline V gene, CDR1 is WNHNN and CDR2 is SYGVQD (reference sequence). With V trimmed by 3 bases and J by 2 bases, 3 bases remained unmatched. The CDR3 DNA is TGCGCCAGCAGTGACCTAGCGGGGCTCACAGATACGCAGTATTTT. As protein: CASSDLAGLTDTQYF.

This clone has more than one count but fewer than ten. The chain carries TRBV27 and TRBJ2-5, with TRBD1 matching 9 bases. CDR1 MNHEY and CDR2 SMNVEV come from the germline V gene (reference sequence). The V gene end was trimmed by 5 bases and the J gene end by 4 bases; junction bases not matched to a gene: 2. This CDR3 spans 13 amino acids. The CDR3 loop reads CASSHRGRETQYF. The CDR3 bases are TGTGCCAGCAGTCACAGGGGGCGAGAGACCCAGTACTTC.

This clone has just a few counts. The genes are TRBV19 and TRBJ1-5; TRBD1 is a possible D gene (5 bases). In germline, CDR1 is LNHDA, CDR2 SQIVND (reference sequence). This CDR3 is 14 amino acids long. V lost 6 bases and J lost 3, with 12 bases in between. This chain's CDR3 is CASRPDSHNQPQHF. The CDR3 DNA follows: TGTGCCAGTAGACCCGACAGTCACAATCAGCCCCAGCATTTT.